The count of the clone carrying this T cell receptor (beta chain) is one. Its target is unknown. The sample belongs to a study of cytomegalovirus exposure and HLA in healthy donors. Overall study: The use of the same platform for the roughly 130 validation repertoires and the roughly 700 first-cohort repertoires was reported by a later analysis. Findings and limits, study-wide: Usually a TCR sequence was rare, but some public TCRs were found in many donors. Reportedly, diagnosis of cytomegalovirus status by the classifier showed high specificity and sensitivity. The TCR clusters that emerged in the first cohort tended, a later analysis found, to co-occur in the approximately 130 validation repertoires.

This CDR3 is built from 14 residues. Germline CDR1 MNHNY, CDR2 SVGAGI (reference sequence). Trimming took off 2 bases at V and 2 bases at J, with 10 bases between the two ends. Measured with immunoSEQ multiplex PCR; TCRdb has only the in-frame clones, and not every one. The table records approximately 110,000 clones, 88% of them present only once. Source material: PBMCs. The receptor was isolated from a woman aged 18-29 years in good health and CMV-seronegative. The chain recombines TRBV6-6 with TRBJ2-7, with a possible D match to TRBD2 (6 bases). CDR3 DNA: TGTGCCAGCAGTTACAATCGACTAGCCTACGAGCAGTACTTC. Translating it yields CASSYNRLAYEQYF.